Below, 30 T cell receptor beta chains from the same sample are listed, as sequenced in a study of T cells after yellow fever vaccination. TCRdb passed the 5' RACE reads through MiXCR, listing each CDR3 protein once. The sample lists about 310,000 distinct CDR3 sequences; roughly 3.5% were seen once. Sequencing was performed on PBMCs, taken on the day of the yellow fever booster vaccination. All receptors derive from a man aged 18 to 30 who received the YFV17D yellow fever vaccine.

This clonotype was counted many times. V gene TRBV5-1 combines with J gene TRBJ1-1, with no clear D. V lost 5 bases and J lost 2, with 7 bases in between. Per the germline V gene, CDR1 is SGHRS and CDR2 is YFSETQ. The CDR3 runs 12 residues. Written as DNA, the CDR3 is TGCGCCAGCAGGCGGGATAACACTGAAGCTTTCTTT. Protein product: CASRRDNTEAFF.

The genes are TRBV5-1 and TRBJ1-6; D uncertain. There are 17 residues in the CDR3. The germline V gene has CDR1 SGHRS and CDR2 YFSETQ. V lost 3 bases and J 6 bases, leaving 19 bases between the germline ends. This CDR3 is CASSWIGTGFGNSPLHF. CDR3 nucleotides: TGCGCCAGCAGCTGGATAGGAACGGGTTTCGGTAATTCACCCCTCCACTTT.

This clonotype was seen a handful of times. The V gene is TRBV6-5, the J gene TRBJ1-2; TRBD1 matches 9 bases. From germline, CDR1 is MNHEY and CDR2 SVGAGI. J gave up 7 bases and V 6 bases, and 12 bases lay outside the gene matches. This CDR3 region has 15 residues. CDR3 coding DNA: TGTGCCAGCAGCTACCGGGGGACAGGGATCTCTGGCTACACCTTC. Residues: CASSYRGTGISGYTF.

This clonotype was counted at least ten times. This rearrangement joins TRBV27 to TRBJ2-3; D remains ambiguous. The CDR3 spans 14 residues. Germline CDR1 reads MNHEY; CDR2 reads SMNVEV (reference sequence). V was cut by 6 bases and J by 1 base, with 11 bases left in between. CDR3: CASSPEWGTDTQYF. The CDR3 DNA reads TGTGCCAGCAGCCCCGAATGGGGCACAGATACGCAGTATTTT.

This clonotype was counted a few times. The chain uses TRBV20-1 and TRBJ2-5, with 9 bases identical to TRBD2. Trimming at V came to 8 bases and at J to 5 bases, leaving 12 bases not matched to a gene. CDR3 size: 14 residues. Looked up from germline, CDR1 is DFQATT and CDR2 is SNEGSKA (reference sequence). CDR3 DNA sequence: TGCAGTACCCGACTAGCGGCACAGGGGGAGACCCAGTACTTC. Protein: CSTRLAAQGETQYF.

The chain links TRBV4-2 to TRBJ1-6; 8 bases are a match to TRBD1. Germline CDR1 is LGHNA and CDR2 is YNFKEQ. The CDR3 has 15 amino acids. The V and J ends lost 2 bases and 7 bases, in that order; junction bases with no gene match: 4. The CDR3 sequence: CASSQLQGANSPLHF. The CDR3 DNA is TGTGCCAGCAGCCAACTGCAGGGGGCGAATTCACCCCTCCACTTT.

Only a few counts were recorded for this clonotype. The genes are TRBV12-3 or TRBV12-4 and TRBJ2-1; 7 bases match TRBD2. J gave up 2 bases and V 7 bases, and 5 bases lay outside the gene matches. The CDR3 covers 14 residues. Written as DNA, the CDR3 is TGTGCCAGCACCCTGGGGGGGGCCTACAATGAGCAGTTCTTC. Amino acid sequence: CASTLGGAYNEQFF.

This clonotype showed up many times. The chain carries TRBV20-1 and TRBJ2-3; a weak D match, TRBD2 (5 bases). The CDR3 extends over 11 amino acids. Per the germline V gene, CDR1 is DFQATT and CDR2 is SNEGSKA (reference sequence). Deletions cut 4 bases from V and 9 bases from J, with 11 bases between. CDR3 DNA: TGCAGTGCTAAGAAAGCGGACACGCAGTATTTT. Its translation is CSAKKADTQYF.

The V and J genes are TRBV3-1 and TRBJ2-3; no firm D call. The CDR3 contains 14 residues. Trimming left V 3 bases short and J 4 bases short, with 11 bases between. CDR1 and CDR2 from the germline V gene are LGHDT and YNNKEL (reference sequence). The CDR3: CASSQNRVSDTQYF. CDR3 bases: TGTGCCAGCAGCCAGAATCGGGTCTCAGATACGCAGTATTTT.

The chain is built from TRBV5-5 and TRBJ1-4; D is unresolved. CDR1 is SGHKS, CDR2 YYEKEE, per germline (reference sequence). This CDR3 has 13 amino acids. V was trimmed by 3 bases and J by 6 bases, leaving 9 bases between them. The CDR3 is CASSSTPDEKLFF. The DNA for the CDR3 is TGTGCCAGCAGCTCCACCCCCGATGAAAAACTGTTTTTT. Full variable domain (missing parts from reference TRBV5-5 and TRBJ1-4): DAGVTQSPTHLIKTRGQQVTLRCSPISGHKSVSWYQQVLGQGPQFIFQYYEKEERGRGNFPDRFSARQFPNYSSELNVNALLLGDSALYLCASSSTPDEKLFFGSGTQLSVL.

The sample holds many counts of this clonotype. The gene calls are TRBV7-2 and TRBJ2-1, with 10 nucleotides matching TRBD1. From germline, CDR1 is SGHTA and CDR2 FQGNSA. The CDR3 is made up of 19 amino acids. V was clipped by 3 bases and J by 0 bases; unmatched bases: 11. CDR3: CASSFAGTGVSSSYNEQFF. Written as DNA, the CDR3 is TGTGCCAGCAGCTTCGCCGGGACAGGGGTATCTAGCTCCTACAATGAGCAGTTCTTC.

This clonotype has ten or more counts. CDR3: CASRMWDSPNIQYF. The CDR3 region has the DNA TGTGCCAGCAGAATGTGGGACAGCCCAAACATTCAGTACTTC. This rearrangement joins TRBV27 to TRBJ2-4; 7 bases are shared with TRBD1. The trim removed 6 bases at V and 6 bases at J, leaving 8 bases unmatched. The CDR3 spans 14 residues. Germline-derived CDR1 and CDR2 are MNHEY and SMNVEV (reference sequence).

This clonotype appeared many times. The chain is built from TRBV7-2 and TRBJ2-3; 9 bases map to TRBD2. The CDR3 is 19 residues long. Unmatched junction bases numbered 18, after V lost 6 bases and J lost 2 bases. In germline, CDR1 is SGHTA, CDR2 FQGNSA. The DNA for the CDR3 is TGTGCCAGCAGTCTGCGGGGGGGCGGGTTCCCGCGAAACACAGATACGCAGTATTTT. This gives the protein CASSLRGGGFPRNTDTQYF.

There are a few counts of this clonotype. The chain couples TRBV18 to TRBJ1-2, with D perhaps matching TRBD1 (6 bases). The CDR3 has 13 amino acids. The germline gives CDR1 KGHSH, CDR2 LQKENI. V was pared by 2 bases and J by 7 bases, with 11 bases between. CDR3 sequence (DNA): TGTGCCAGCTCACCAGGGGGGGCGAGTGGCTACACCTTC. Translation: CASSPGGASGYTF. Looking up the rest from reference TRBV18 and TRBJ1-2 gives the full variable domain: NAGVMQNPRHLVRRRGQEARLRCSPMKGHSHVYWYRQLPEEGLKFMVYLQKENIIDESGMPKERFSAEFPKEGPSILRIQQVVRGDSAAYFCASSPGGASGYTFGSGTRLTVV.

This chain links TRBV18 with TRBJ1-4; possible D gene TRBD1, 6 bases. The CDR3 extends over 19 amino acids. The germline gives CDR1 KGHSH, CDR2 LQKENI. V was cut by 3 bases and J by 8 bases, with 28 bases left in between. CDR3 region: CASSPRVDFTRTAGEKLFF. In DNA, the CDR3 is TGTGCCAGCTCACCGAGAGTCGATTTTACCCGGACAGCAGGAGAAAAACTGTTTTTT.

This clonotype showed up just a few times. The chain uses TRBV5-5 and TRBJ2-5, with 9 bases that match TRBD1. The V gene's germline CDR1 is SGHKS and CDR2 YYEKEE (reference sequence). After removal of 4 bases from V and 6 bases from J, the junction contained 13 bases not matched to a gene. The CDR3 consists of 16 residues. CDR3 DNA sequence: TGTGCCAGCAGCCCGTTAGCCCTGACAGGGGGAAAGACCCAGTACTTC. Amino acid sequence: CASSPLALTGGKTQYF.

The table lists this clonotype with a few counts. The rearrangement links TRBV4-2 to TRBJ1-4; tentative D call: TRBD1 (5 bases). This CDR3 has 17 amino acids. The germline gives CDR1 LGHNA, CDR2 YNFKEQ. V dropped 4 bases and J dropped 0 bases, with 15 bases sitting between them. CDR3 DNA sequence: TGTGCCAGCAGCCCCCCGAGGTTGGGACCAACTAATGAAAAACTGTTTTTT. Its protein is CASSPPRLGPTNEKLFF.

V usage is TRBV2 and J usage is TRBJ1-1, with 8 positions matching TRBD1. Germline CDR1 SNHLY, CDR2 FYNNEI. This CDR3 is 14 amino acids long. The trim removed 4 bases at V and 1 base at J, leaving 2 bases unmatched. The CDR3 nucleotides are TGTGCCAGCAGTGCACAGGGGGAGAACACTGAAGCTTTCTTT. Amino acids: CASSAQGENTEAFF.

The V and J genes are TRBV9 and TRBJ1-6; no definite D call. The CDR3 extends over 14 amino acids. Germline CDR1 SGDLS, CDR2 YYNGEE. V lost 0 bases to trimming and J lost 8 bases, with 9 bases between them. The CDR3 nucleotides are TGTGCCAGCAGCGTAGGGGCGTTGGATTCACCCCTCCACTTT. Amino acids: CASSVGALDSPLHF.

The CDR3 nucleotides read TGTGCCAGCAGTTTTGGGGCCTCGGGCAATCAGCCCCAGCATTTT. Protein sequence: CASSFGASGNQPQHF. The V call is TRBV27, the J call TRBJ1-5; a possible D gene is TRBD1 (5 bases). V was cut by 3 bases and J by 2 bases, with 11 bases left in between. This CDR3 contains 15 residues. Germline CDR1 is MNHEY and CDR2 is SMNVEV (reference sequence).

This chain links TRBV7-4 with TRBJ2-5; the D is unclear. The CDR3 has 13 residues. Deletions cut 6 bases from V and 5 bases from J, with 13 bases between. Per germline, CDR1 SGHVT and CDR2 SQSDAQ. CDR3 DNA sequence: TGTGCCAGCAGTCGGACGCTATTGGAGACCCAGTACTTC. Its translation: CASSRTLLETQYF.

The V call is TRBV7-2, the J call TRBJ1-2; perhaps TRBD1 as D (5 bases). Germline V lookup: CDR1 SGHTA, CDR2 FQGNSA. Trimming took 1 base from V and 3 from J, leaving 6 bases between them. The CDR3 sequence is 13 residues long. The CDR3 spells CASSLGGYYGYTF. The CDR3, as DNA: TGTGCCAGCAGCTTAGGGGGGTACTATGGCTACACCTTC.

This clonotype has a count of ten or more. The chain has TRBV20-1 and TRBJ1-2; D remains unclear. Trimming removed 0 bases at V and 6 bases at J, with 8 bases between. CDR1 DFQATT and CDR2 SNEGSKA come from the germline V gene (reference sequence). The CDR3 totals 12 residues. CDR3 residues: CSARDPSHGYTF. For the CDR3, the DNA is TGCAGTGCTAGAGACCCATCCCATGGCTACACCTTC.

This clonotype was seen many times. The chain uses TRBV7-9 and TRBJ1-1, with 9 nucleotides matching TRBD1. V trimming: 3 bases; J trimming: 3 bases; junction bases outside the gene matches: 2. Germline V CDR1 and CDR2: SEHNR, FQNEAQ (reference sequence). This CDR3 contains 14 residues. The CDR3 is CASSFGQGHTEAFF. The CDR3 nucleotides read TGTGCCAGCAGCTTTGGACAGGGGCACACTGAAGCTTTCTTT. Variable domain in full (rest from reference TRBV7-9 and TRBJ1-1): DTGVSQNPRHKITKRGQNVTFRCDPISEHNRLYWYRQTLGQGPEFLTYFQNEAQLEKSRLLSDRFSAERPKGSFSTLEIQRTEQGDSAMYLCASSFGQGHTEAFFGQGTRLTVV.

There are many counts of this clonotype. The chain links TRBV20-1 to TRBJ2-3, with D tentatively TRBD1 (6 bases). There are 13 residues in the CDR3. V was clipped by 5 bases and J by 5 bases, with 14 bases between them. In germline, CDR1 is DFQATT, CDR2 SNEGSKA (reference sequence). The CDR3 reads CSAPLQGGDTQYF. Here the CDR3 DNA reads TGCAGTGCTCCTCTACAAGGGGGAGATACGCAGTATTTT.

This chain joins TRBV5-1 and TRBJ2-3, with a possible D match to TRBD2 (5 bases). This CDR3 has 14 amino acids. Germline CDR1 and CDR2: SGHRS and YFSETQ. The V end lost 4 bases, the J end lost 4 bases, and 13 bases lay between the germline ends. The CDR3 loop reads CASSQPRVPDTQYF. The CDR3 DNA follows: TGCGCCAGCAGCCAACCGAGGGTCCCAGATACGCAGTATTTT.

There are a few counts of this clonotype. V and J are TRBV20-1 and TRBJ2-2; 10 bases line up with TRBD1. Germline CDR1 reads DFQATT; CDR2 reads SNEGSKA (reference sequence). J gave up 5 bases and V 6 bases, and 3 bases lay outside the gene matches. This CDR3 contains 13 residues. The CDR3 coding sequence is TGCAGTGCAAGGACAGGGGGAACCGGGGAGCTGTTTTTT. This codes for CSARTGGTGELFF.

The rearrangement uses TRBV28 and TRBJ2-7; 7 nucleotides line up with TRBD2. Trimming removed 7 bases from V and 6 bases from J; junction bases left unmatched: 15. This CDR3 has 15 residues. CDR1 is MDHEN and CDR2 is SYDVKM in the germline V gene. CDR3: CASTPPRAGVIEQYF. As DNA, the CDR3 is TGTGCCAGCACCCCCCCCCGGGCGGGGGTGATCGAGCAGTACTTC.

This chain uses TRBV6-2 or TRBV6-3 with TRBJ2-1, with D maybe TRBD1 (6 bases). Trimming stripped 6 bases from V and 4 bases from J, with 19 bases between. The CDR3 is 16 amino acids. CDR1 MNHEY and CDR2 SVGEGT come from the germline V gene. The CDR3, as DNA: TGTGCCAGCAGGGGCCCAGAACAGGGTTGGTACAATGAGCAGTTCTTC. Amino acids: CASRGPEQGWYNEQFF.

This clonotype was detected a few times. The V gene is TRBV27, the J gene TRBJ1-1, with D unresolved. CDR3 length: 15 residues. The V end was cut by 6 bases, the J end by 1 base, with 15 bases between. Germline V gene sequence: CDR1 MNHEY, CDR2 SMNVEV (reference sequence). The CDR3 loop reads CASRRGQRTNTEAFF. CDR3 DNA sequence: TGTGCCAGCAGGCGCGGCCAGCGAACGAACACTGAAGCTTTCTTT.